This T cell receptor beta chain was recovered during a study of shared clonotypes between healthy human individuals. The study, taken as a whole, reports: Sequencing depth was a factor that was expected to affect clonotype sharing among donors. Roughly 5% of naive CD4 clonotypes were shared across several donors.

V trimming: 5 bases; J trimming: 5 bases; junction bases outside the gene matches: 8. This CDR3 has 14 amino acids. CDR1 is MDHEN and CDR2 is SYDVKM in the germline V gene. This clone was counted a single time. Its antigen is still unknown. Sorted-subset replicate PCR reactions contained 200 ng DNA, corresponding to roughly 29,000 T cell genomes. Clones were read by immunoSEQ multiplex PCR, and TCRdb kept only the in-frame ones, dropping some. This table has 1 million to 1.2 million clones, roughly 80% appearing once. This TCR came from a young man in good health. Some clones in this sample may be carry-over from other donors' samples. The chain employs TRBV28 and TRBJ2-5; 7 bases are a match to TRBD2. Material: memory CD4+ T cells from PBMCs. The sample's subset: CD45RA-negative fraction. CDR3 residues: CASSPSGAGETQYF. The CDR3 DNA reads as TGTGCCAGCAGTCCTTCGGGAGCGGGGGAGACCCAGTACTTC.